These 18 T cell receptor beta chains were sequenced from one sample in a study of radiotherapy plus CTLA-4 blockade in lung cancer. Profiling relied on immunoSEQ multiplex PCR, and the TCRdb table lists in-frame clones only, not all of them. The sample has about 53,000 clones; roughly 85% are singletons. The specimen comprised peripheral blood, sampled from a patient treated with radiotherapy plus ipilimumab. These receptors originate from a human donor with non-small cell lung cancer whose response to radiotherapy plus ipilimumab could not be evaluated.

The chain uses TRBV2 and TRBJ1-2; D unresolved. The CDR3 has 13 residues. The germline gives CDR1 SNHLY, CDR2 FYNNEI. V lost 6 bases and J lost 0, with 8 bases in between. CDR3 coding DNA: TGTGCCAGCAGACCGGGAACTAACTATGGCTACACCTTC. Translation gives CASRPGTNYGYTF. Based on the CDR3 plus reference TRBV2 and TRBJ1-2, the full variable domain is EPEVTQTPSHQVTQMGQEVILRCVPISNHLYFYWYRQILGQKVEFLVSFYNNEISEKSEIFDDQFSVERPDGSNFTLKIRSTKLEDSAMYFCASRPGTNYGYTFGSGTRLTVV.

The gene calls are TRBV28 and TRBJ2-7; 7 bases fit TRBD1. V lost 5 bases, J lost 0 bases, and 10 bases stayed unmatched. This CDR3 is 16 amino acids long. CDR1 MDHEN and CDR2 SYDVKM come from the germline V gene. The CDR3 region has the DNA TGTGCCAGCAGTGTTTCGGGACAGCTGCTCTCCTACGAGCAGTACTTC. It specifies CASSVSGQLLSYEQYF.

V is TRBV5-1 and J is TRBJ2-2, with 8 bases that match TRBD2. Germline loops: CDR1 SGHRS, CDR2 YFSETQ. The CDR3 totals 16 residues. V shed 4 bases and J 1 base; nucleotides not matched to a gene: 6. The CDR3: CASSIFSGVNTGELFF. As DNA, the CDR3 is TGCGCCAGCAGCATTTTTAGCGGGGTGAACACCGGGGAGCTGTTTTTT.

The genes are TRBV18 and TRBJ2-7; D is unresolved. The CDR3 is made up of 13 amino acids. From germline, CDR1 is KGHSH and CDR2 LQKENI. V was shortened by 2 bases and J by 0 bases, with 5 bases between the two germline ends. The CDR3 spells CASSPGISYEQYF. In nucleotides, the CDR3 is TGTGCCAGCTCACCAGGCATCTCCTACGAGCAGTACTTC.

This chain links TRBV7-3 with TRBJ2-2; 10 bases agree with TRBD2. The CDR3 consists of 17 residues. CDR1 is SGHTA and CDR2 is FQGTGA in the germline V gene. Unmatched junction bases numbered 6, after V lost 1 base and J lost 4 bases. The CDR3 nucleotides are TGTGCCAGCAGCTTAAGGAGCGGGAGGGCCCTCACCGGGGAGCTGTTTTTT. Protein: CASSLRSGRALTGELFF. Filled out from reference TRBV7-3 and TRBJ2-2, the complete variable domain reads GAGVSQTPSNKVTEKGKYVELRCDPISGHTALYWYRQSLGQGPEFLIYFQGTGAADDSGLPNDRFFAVRPEGSVSTLKIQRTERGDSAVYLCASSLRSGRALTGELFFGEGSRLTVL.

The rearrangement uses TRBV2 and TRBJ2-6; 10 nucleotides align to TRBD1. The germline V gene has CDR1 SNHLY and CDR2 FYNNEI. The J segment lost 1 base and the V segment lost 5 bases, leaving 5 bases of the junction unmatched. CDR3 size: 17 residues. CDR3 residues: CASSPDRGRSGANVLTF. CDR3 coding DNA: TGTGCCAGCAGTCCTGACAGGGGGCGGTCTGGGGCCAACGTCCTGACTTTC. Full variable domain (rest looked up from reference TRBV2 and TRBJ2-6): EPEVTQTPSHQVTQMGQEVILRCVPISNHLYFYWYRQILGQKVEFLVSFYNNEISEKSEIFDDQFSVERPDGSNFTLKIRSTKLEDSAMYFCASSPDRGRSGANVLTFGAGSRLTVL.

As regards this clone: A read error may account for a junction end that differs from germline. The sample contains more than one DNA sequence encoding this CDR3. The chain combines TRBV9 with TRBJ2-7; TRBD2 agrees at 7 bases. The CDR3 totals 13 residues. Germline values: CDR1 SGDLS, CDR2 YYNGEE. The CDR3 nucleotides read TGTGCCAGCAGCGTACTGGGGGGGGACGAGCAGCACTTC. Protein product: CASSVLGGDEQHF. The full variable domain, completed using reference TRBV9 and TRBJ2-7, is DSGVTQTPKHLITATGQRVTLRCSPRSGDLSVYWYQQSLDQGLQFLIQYYNGEERAKGNILERFSAQQFPDLHSELNLSSLELGDSALYFCASSVLGGDEQHFGPGTRLTVT.

This clone was counted only a few times. V is TRBV5-4 and J is TRBJ2-7; 12 positions match TRBD2. The CDR3 spans 15 residues. The germline CDR1 and CDR2 sequences are SGHNT and YYREEE (reference sequence). Trimming took 4 bases from V and 2 from J; bases not matched to a gene: 4. CDR3 in DNA: TGTGCCAGCAGCCGCCTAGCGGGAGGGACCTACGAGCAGTACTTC. Translated: CASSRLAGGTYEQYF.

This clone was found a few times. The V call is TRBV7-2, the J call TRBJ2-5, with TRBD1 matching over 10 bases. V dropped 5 bases and J dropped 6; count of bases not matched to a gene: 9. This CDR3 is built from 15 residues. In germline, CDR1 is SGHTA, CDR2 FQGNSA. CDR3 DNA sequence: TGTGCCAGCAGCCAAAGGGGACAGGGGCCGAAGACCCAGTACTTC. It is translated as CASSQRGQGPKTQYF.

The rearrangement links TRBV28 to TRBJ2-4; D gene uncertain. Germline assignment: CDR1 MDHEN and CDR2 SYDVKM. The ends were cut back, 6 bases at V and 6 bases at J, with 3 bases in the middle. The CDR3 sequence is 10 residues long. The CDR3 DNA sequence: TGTGCCAGCAGCCGAAACATTCAGTACTTC. Translated: CASSRNIQYF.

This clone was observed a few times. CDR3 loop: CASSLFPGDQPQHF. In DNA form, the CDR3 reads TGCGCCAGCAGCCTCTTTCCAGGGGATCAGCCCCAGCATTTT. This chain uses TRBV4-1 with TRBJ1-5, with D perhaps TRBD1 (6 bases). Trimming left V 4 bases short and J 5 bases short, with 12 bases between. Germline values: CDR1 MGHRA, CDR2 YSYEKL. The CDR3 contains 14 residues.

V and J are TRBV7-2 and TRBJ1-2; D unresolved. Germline V gene data show CDR1 as SGHTA and CDR2 as FQGNSA. The CDR3 runs to 14 residues. Deletions cut 5 bases from V and 7 bases from J, with 17 bases between. CDR3 coding DNA: TGTGCCAGCAGCCCGAGGGAGGGCGAGGGTGGCTACACCTTC. Protein: CASSPREGEGGYTF.

This clone was seen a single time. This chain uses TRBV5-8 with TRBJ2-1; weak D call: TRBD2 (6 bases). CDR3 length: 16 amino acids. V was trimmed by 4 bases and J by 7 bases, leaving 21 bases between them. From germline, CDR1 is SGHTS and CDR2 YDEGEE. The CDR3 protein is CASSRGTYMGGNEQFF. The CDR3 coding sequence is TGTGCCAGCAGCCGAGGGACTTACATGGGGGGTAATGAGCAGTTCTTC.

This clone was observed once. The chain recombines TRBV7-2 with TRBJ2-6, with D perhaps matching TRBD2 (5 bases). Trimming left V 6 bases short and J 0 bases short, with 9 bases between. The germline gives CDR1 SGHTA, CDR2 FQGNSA. This CDR3 is built from 15 residues. CDR3 in DNA: TGTGCCAGCAGGAGTGGGAGCTCTGGGGCCAACGTCCTGACTTTC. Translated: CASRSGSSGANVLTF. Filled out from reference TRBV7-2 and TRBJ2-6, the complete variable domain reads GAGVSQSPSNKVTEKGKDVELRCDPISGHTALYWYRQSLGQGLEFLIYFQGNSAPDKSGLPSDRFSAERTGGSVSTLTIQRTQQEDSAVYLCASRSGSSGANVLTFGAGSRLTVL.

This chain connects TRBV28 to TRBJ2-3, with 8 bases lining up with TRBD1. CDR1 is MDHEN, CDR2 SYDVKM, per germline. After removal of 3 bases from V and 3 bases from J, the junction contained 5 bases not matched to a gene. This CDR3 contains 15 residues. The CDR3 DNA reads TGTGCCAGCAGTTTGTACAGGGGGTCAACAGATACGCAGTATTTT. This codes for CASSLYRGSTDTQYF.

This chain connects TRBV28 to TRBJ1-2; D not resolved. Germline CDR1 is MDHEN and CDR2 is SYDVKM. V lost 10 bases and J lost 1, with 7 bases in between. The CDR3 length is 11 residues. The CDR3 protein is CATNNNYGYTF. The DNA of the CDR3 is TGTGCCACCAACAATAACTATGGCTACACCTTC.

In nucleotides, the CDR3 is TGTGCCAGCAGTTATACACAGGGGGCGGATGGCTACACCTTC. Encoded protein: CASSYTQGADGYTF. The rearrangement joins TRBV6-5 to TRBJ1-2, with 9 bases matching TRBD1. The CDR3 has 14 amino acids. The J segment lost 6 bases and the V segment lost 3 bases, leaving 5 bases of the junction unmatched. CDR1 is MNHEY, CDR2 SVGAGI, per germline.

This clone came up once. This chain uses TRBV4-3 with TRBJ2-6, with a tentative D call TRBD1 (5 bases). Trimming took off 0 bases at V and 2 bases at J, with 8 bases between the two ends. This CDR3 region has 16 residues. The germline V gene has CDR1 LGHNA and CDR2 YSLEER. The CDR3 here is CASSQEVGAGANVLTF. CDR3 sequence (DNA): TGCGCCAGCAGCCAAGAGGTAGGGGCTGGGGCCAACGTCCTGACTTTC.